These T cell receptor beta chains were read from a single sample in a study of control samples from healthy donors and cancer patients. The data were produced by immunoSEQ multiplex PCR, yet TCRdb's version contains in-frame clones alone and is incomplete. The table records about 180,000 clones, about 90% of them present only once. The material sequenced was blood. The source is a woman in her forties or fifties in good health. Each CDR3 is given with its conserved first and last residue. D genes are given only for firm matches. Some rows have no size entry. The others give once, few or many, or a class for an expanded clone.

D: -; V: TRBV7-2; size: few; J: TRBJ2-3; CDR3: CASRDVSADTQYF; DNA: TGTGCCAGCAGGGACGTTAGCGCAGATACGCAGTATTTT
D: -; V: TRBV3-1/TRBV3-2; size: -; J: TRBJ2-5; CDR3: CASSIRGYEETQYF; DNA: TGTGCCAGCAGCATACGGGGCTACGAAGAGACCCAGTACTTC
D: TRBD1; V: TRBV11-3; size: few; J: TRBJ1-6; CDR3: CASSSQTGAPSYNSPLHF; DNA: TGTGCCAGCAGCTCGCAGACAGGGGCACCCTCCTATAATTCACCCCTCCACTTT
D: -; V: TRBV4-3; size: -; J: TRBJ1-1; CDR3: CASSQGPHGDTEAFF; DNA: TGCGCCAGCAGCCAAGGGCCCCACGGGGACACTGAAGCTTTCTTT
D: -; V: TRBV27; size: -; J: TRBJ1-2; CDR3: CASRPAGEWYGYTF; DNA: TGTGCCAGCAGGCCGGCCGGCGAATGGTATGGCTACACCTTC
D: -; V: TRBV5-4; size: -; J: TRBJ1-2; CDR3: CASSAGANYGYTF; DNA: TGTGCCAGCAGCGCAGGGGCTAACTATGGCTACACCTTC
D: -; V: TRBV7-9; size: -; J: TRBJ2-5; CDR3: CASSLPRATGYGETQYF; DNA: TGTGCCAGCAGCTTACCACGGGCAACGGGATATGGAGAGACCCAGTACTTC
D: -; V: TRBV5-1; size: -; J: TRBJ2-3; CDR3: CASSLGQLSDTQYF; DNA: TGCGCCAGCAGCTTGGGTCAGCTATCTGATACGCAGTATTTT
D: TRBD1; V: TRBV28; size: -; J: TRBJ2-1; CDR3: CASSGTEINNEQFF; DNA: TGTGCCAGCAGCGGGACAGAAATTAACAATGAGCAGTTCTTC
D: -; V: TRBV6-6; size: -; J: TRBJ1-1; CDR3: CASSLGDIEAFF; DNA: TGTGCCAGCAGTCTAGGGGACATTGAAGCTTTCTTT
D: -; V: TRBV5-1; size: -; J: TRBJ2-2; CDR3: CASSFGSGTPGELFF; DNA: TGCGCCAGCAGCTTTGGTAGTGGGACCCCCGGGGAGCTGTTTTTT
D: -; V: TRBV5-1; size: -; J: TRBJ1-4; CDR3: CASSSTEPGEKLFF; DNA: TGCGCCAGCAGCTCGACGGAGCCAGGGGAAAAACTGTTTTTT
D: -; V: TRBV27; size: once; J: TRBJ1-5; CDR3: CASSSLGGGQPQHF; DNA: TGTGCCAGCAGTTCTCTAGGGGGGGGTCAGCCCCAGCATTTT
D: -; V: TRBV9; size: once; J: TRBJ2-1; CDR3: CASSVEPMGNEQFF; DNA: TGTGCCAGCAGCGTAGAACCCATGGGGAATGAGCAGTTCTTC
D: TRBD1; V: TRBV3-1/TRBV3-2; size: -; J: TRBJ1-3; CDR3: CASSPFDRAGNTIYF; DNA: TGTGCCAGCAGCCCCTTTGACAGGGCTGGAAACACCATATATTTT
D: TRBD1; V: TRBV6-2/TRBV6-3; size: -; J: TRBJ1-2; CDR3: CASSRGTGSWDGYTF; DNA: TGTGCCAGCAGTCGCGGGACAGGGAGTTGGGATGGCTACACCTTC
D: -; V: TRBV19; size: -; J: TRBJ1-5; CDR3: CASSIEPSNQSQHF; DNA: TGTGCCAGTAGTATCGAACCTAGCAATCAGTCCCAGCATTTT
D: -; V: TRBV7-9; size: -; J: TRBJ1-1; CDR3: CASSLGGTGMNTEAFF; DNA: TGTGCCAGCAGCTTAGGAGGAACAGGTATGAACACTGAAGCTTTCTTT
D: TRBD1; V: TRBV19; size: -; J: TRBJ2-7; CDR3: CASRLSPGQPYEQYF; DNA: TGTGCCAGTAGACTATCCCCGGGACAGCCTTACGAGCAGTACTTC
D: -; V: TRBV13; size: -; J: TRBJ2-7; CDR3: CASSSNSVNYEQYF; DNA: TGTGCCAGCAGCTCGAACTCAGTAAACTACGAGCAGTACTTC
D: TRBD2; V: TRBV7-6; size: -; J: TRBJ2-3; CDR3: CASSFGGTTDTQYF; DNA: TGTGCCAGCAGCTTCGGGGGGACGACAGATACGCAGTATTTT
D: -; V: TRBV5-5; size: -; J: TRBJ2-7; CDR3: CASSFDSLSYEQYF; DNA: TGTGCCAGCAGCTTCGACAGTCTTTCCTACGAGCAGTACTTC
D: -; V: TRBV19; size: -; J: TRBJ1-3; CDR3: CASSTGRNPSGNTIYF; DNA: TGTGCCAGTAGTACTGGCAGAAACCCTTCTGGAAACACCATATATTTT
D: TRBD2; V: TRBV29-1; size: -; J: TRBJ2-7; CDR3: CSVEGLAYEQYF; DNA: TGCAGCGTTGAGGGACTAGCCTACGAGCAGTACTTC
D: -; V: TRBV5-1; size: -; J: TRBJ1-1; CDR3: CASSLDTGFTEAFF; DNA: TGCGCCAGCAGCTTGGACACAGGCTTCACTGAAGCTTTCTTT
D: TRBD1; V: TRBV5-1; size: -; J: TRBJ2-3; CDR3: CASSTSDRADTQYF; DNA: TGCGCCAGCAGCACTTCGGACAGGGCAGATACGCAGTATTTT
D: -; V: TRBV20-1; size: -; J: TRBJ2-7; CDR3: CSARGPAPKYF; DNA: TGCAGTGCTAGGGGGCCGGCGCCTAAGTACTTC
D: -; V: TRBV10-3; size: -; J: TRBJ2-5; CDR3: CAISVEGETQYF; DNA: TGTGCCATCAGTGTTGAGGGAGAGACCCAGTACTTC
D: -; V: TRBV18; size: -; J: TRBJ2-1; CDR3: CASSAGKSSYNEQFF; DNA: TGTGCCAGCTCAGCCGGGAAAAGCTCCTACAATGAGCAGTTCTTC
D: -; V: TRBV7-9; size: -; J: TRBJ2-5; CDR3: CASSLAGPHSSQETQYF; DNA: TGTGCCAGCAGCTTAGCCGGCCCCCACTCGAGCCAAGAGACCCAGTACTTC
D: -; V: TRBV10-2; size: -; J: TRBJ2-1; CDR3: CASSGGNNEQFF; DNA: TGCGCCAGCAGTGGGGGTAACAATGAGCAGTTCTTC
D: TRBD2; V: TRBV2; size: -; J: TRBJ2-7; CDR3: CASRAGTSGGYEQYF; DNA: TGTGCCAGCAGGGCCGGGACTAGCGGTGGCTACGAGCAGTACTTC
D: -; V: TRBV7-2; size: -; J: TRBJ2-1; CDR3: CASSLQSTGFSYNEQFF; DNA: TGTGCCAGCAGCTTACAATCGACAGGCTTCTCCTACAATGAGCAGTTCTTC
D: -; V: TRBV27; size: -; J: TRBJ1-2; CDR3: CASSLRGTNYGYTF; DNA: TGTGCCAGCAGTCTTCGGGGGACTAACTATGGCTACACCTTC
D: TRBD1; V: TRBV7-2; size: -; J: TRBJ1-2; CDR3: CASSSRDREGYTF; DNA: TGTGCCAGCAGCTCCCGGGACAGGGAGGGCTACACCTTC
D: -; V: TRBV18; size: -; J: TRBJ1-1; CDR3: CASSPPRGVGASTEAFF; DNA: TGTGCCAGCTCACCACCGCGGGGCGTAGGGGCTAGCACTGAAGCTTTCTTT
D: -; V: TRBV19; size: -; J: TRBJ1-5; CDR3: CASGPARWDQPQHF; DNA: TGTGCCAGTGGGCCTGCTCGGTGGGATCAGCCCCAGCATTTT
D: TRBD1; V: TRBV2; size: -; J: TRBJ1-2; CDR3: CASTLGRGTRASYGYTF; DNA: TGTGCCAGCACCCTAGGCAGGGGGACGCGGGCTAGCTATGGCTACACCTTC
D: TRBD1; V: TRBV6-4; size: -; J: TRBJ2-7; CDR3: CASSNTGQGGEQYF; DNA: TGTGCCAGCAGTAATACGGGACAGGGGGGCGAGCAGTACTTC
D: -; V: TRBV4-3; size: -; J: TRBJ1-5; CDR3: CASSQDMDSAVGQPQHF; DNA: TGCGCCAGCAGCCAAGATATGGACAGCGCCGTCGGTCAGCCCCAGCATTTT
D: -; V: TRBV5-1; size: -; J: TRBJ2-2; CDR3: CASSPLAVNTGELFF; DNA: TGCGCCAGCAGCCCGTTAGCGGTGAACACCGGGGAGCTGTTTTTT
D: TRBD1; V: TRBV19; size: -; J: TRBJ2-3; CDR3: CASSMGQGRSDTQYF; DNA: TGTGCCAGTAGTATGGGACAGGGTAGGTCAGATACGCAGTATTTT
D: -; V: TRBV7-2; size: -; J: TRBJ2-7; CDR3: CASSLLGIGEQYF; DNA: TGTGCCAGCAGCTTATTAGGGATCGGCGAGCAGTACTTC
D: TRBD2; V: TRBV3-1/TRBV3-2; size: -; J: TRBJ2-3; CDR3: CASSPTSSSTDTQYF; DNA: TGTGCCAGCAGCCCGACTAGCTCTAGCACAGATACGCAGTATTTT
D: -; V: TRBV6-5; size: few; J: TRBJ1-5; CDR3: CASGRQPQHF; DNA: TGTGCCTCCGGAAGGCAGCCCCAGCATTTT
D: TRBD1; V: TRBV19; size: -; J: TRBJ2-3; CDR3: CATSSWTGTGGLDTQYF; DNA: TGTGCCACCTCCTCCTGGACCGGGACAGGGGGCCTCGATACGCAGTATTTT
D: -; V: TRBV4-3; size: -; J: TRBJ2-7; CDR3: CASSQDAAARVYEQYF; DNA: TGCGCCAGCAGCCAAGATGCGGCAGCGAGAGTTTACGAGCAGTACTTC
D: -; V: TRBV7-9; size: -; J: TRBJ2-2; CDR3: CASSHGGRGGELFF; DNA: TGTGCCAGCAGCCATGGAGGGCGGGGCGGGGAGCTGTTTTTT
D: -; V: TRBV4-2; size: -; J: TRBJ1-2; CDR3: CASSQDRPGAGGYTF; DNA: TGTGCCAGCAGCCAAGATAGGCCAGGAGCAGGGGGCTACACCTTC
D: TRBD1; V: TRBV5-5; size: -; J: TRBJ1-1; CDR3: CASSLVDRGVNTEAFF; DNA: TGTGCCAGCAGCTTGGTGGACAGGGGAGTCAACACTGAAGCTTTCTTT
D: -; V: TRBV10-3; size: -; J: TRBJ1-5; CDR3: CAIREDRGWHQPQHF; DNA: TGTGCCATCAGGGAGGATAGAGGGTGGCACCAGCCCCAGCATTTT
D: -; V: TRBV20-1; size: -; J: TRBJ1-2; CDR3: CSARENGYTF; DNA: TGCAGTGCTAGGGAAAATGGCTACACCTTC
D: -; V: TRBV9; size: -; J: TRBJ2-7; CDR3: CASSVGTPYEQYF; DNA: TGTGCCAGCAGCGTAGGCACCCCCTACGAGCAGTACTTC
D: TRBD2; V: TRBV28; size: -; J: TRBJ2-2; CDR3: CASSLRAGVTTGELFF; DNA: TGTGCCAGCAGTTTAAGAGCGGGGGTGACAACCGGGGAGCTGTTTTTT